This T cell receptor beta chain was identified during a study of blood T cell repertoires in COVID-19. Overall study: The origin of the acute and convalescent COVID-19 samples was the United States, Italy and Spain. Sample material is recorded as cDNA or gDNA derived from T cells, B-cell-depleted T cells, or PBMCs.

Original handling: For nucleated cells, counts were estimated from reference gene primer amplification. TCRdb keeps only in-frame clones here, not all; method: immunoSEQ multiplex PCR. V, J and clone size were drawn from that table, and D and trimming were deduced from the DNA. The sample yields approximately 250,000 clones, roughly 82% seen once. Sequenced input: peripheral blood. The clonotype was recovered from a middle-aged woman who had recovered from COVID-19.

The CDR3 reads CASSLRGGPSYEQYF. The CDR3 nucleotides are TGTGCCAGCAGCTTACGGGGGGGGCCCTCCTACGAGCAGTACTTC. V and J are TRBV11-2 and TRBJ2-7, with TRBD2 matching 8 bases. V lost 2 bases and J lost 0; bases outside the gene matches: 3. The CDR3 runs 15 residues. The V gene's germline CDR1 is SGHAT and CDR2 FQNNGV.